This T cell receptor beta chain originates from a study of T cells after yellow fever vaccination. Study as a whole: In the case of low-cell-number fractions, SMART-Seq v4 Ultra Low Input was used for preparation.

General study results and limits: Subsequent booster samples again held most clones from primary vaccination (roughly 96% CD4, 85% to 90% CD8).

Making TCR cDNA involved 5'RACE template switching, which added UMIs and a universal primer site. TCRdb ran MiXCR on the 5' RACE reads and lists one entry per CDR3 protein. The sample lists 250,000 to 300,000 distinct CDR3 sequences; roughly 5.2% were seen once. The table lists this clonotype with many counts. Its antigen is unknown. The V segment lost 3 bases and the J segment 4 bases; nucleotides outside the gene matches: 7. Germline values: CDR1 SGHTA, CDR2 FQGNSA. The CDR3 loop spans 15 amino acids. This receptor was taken from a man between 18 and 29 years old who received the YFV17D yellow fever vaccine. J is TRBJ2-3 and V is TRBV7-2; 7 bases map to TRBD2. Sequencing used CD4+ T cells sorted from PBMCs, obtained on the day of the yellow fever booster vaccination. In DNA form, the CDR3 reads TGTGCCAGCAGCTTGAGCGGGGTGAGGTCAGATACGCAGTATTTT. It codes for CASSLSGVRSDTQYF.